Detailed here is one T cell receptor (beta chain). This entry comes from a study of blood T cell repertoires in COVID-19. Study background: Material from acute and convalescent COVID-19 was sourced from the United States, Italy and Spain. The analysed material was cDNA or gDNA that came from T cells, B-cell-depleted T cells, or PBMCs.

Participants were aged about 18 to 89 years from around 26 US areas. Two negative PCRs, clearance, or symptom resolution had been documented for recovered Cohort 3 donors. TCRdb's table, derived via immunoSEQ multiplex PCR, lists solely in-frame clones and lacks some. This sample yields around 370,000 clones, of which more than 75% are seen a single time; 1.2% belongs to the top ten. The sequence was obtained from a woman aged 18-29 years who had recovered from COVID-19. The sequencing input was PBMCs or T cells enriched from blood (not recorded which).

The CDR3 is CASSGRDSLGAANEKLFF. The DNA for the CDR3 is TGTGCCAGCAGCGGCCGAGACAGCCTGGGGGCTGCTAATGAAAAACTGTTTTTT. The chain recombines TRBV11-2 with TRBJ1-4, with D perhaps matching TRBD1 (6 bases). The CDR3 is made up of 18 amino acids. Deletions cut 5 bases from V and 3 bases from J, with 22 bases between. Germline-derived CDR1 and CDR2 are SGHAT and FQNNGV.